The 16 T cell receptor beta chains in this list originate from one sample, sequenced in a study of blood T cells in healthy people across ages. The use of a sample-barcoded 5' primer and a J-beta primer mix characterized a second PCR of roughly 6 to 11 cycles. TCRdb re-analysed the 5' RACE reads in MiXCR, keeping a single row per CDR3 protein. Of more than 800,000 distinct CDR3 sequences detected, under 55% appear once; the ten largest clones hold 15% to 20%. The source material was blood. The receptors originated from a woman in her sixties or seventies in good health.

This clonotype was detected a few times. V gene TRBV20-1 combines with J gene TRBJ2-1; 12 positions match TRBD2. CDR3 length: 13 residues. V shed 3 bases, J shed 8 bases, and the junction held 2 bases outside the gene matches. The germline V gene encodes CDR1 DFQATT and CDR2 SNEGSKA (reference sequence). DNA of the CDR3: TGCAGTGCTAGGACTAGCGGGAGAGATGAGCAGTTCTTC. Amino acids: CSARTSGRDEQFF.

This clonotype has just a few counts. The V gene is TRBV20-1, the J gene TRBJ1-2; D gene unclear. V lost 3 bases and J 8 bases, leaving 13 bases between the germline ends. CDR3 size: 12 residues. Germline assignment: CDR1 DFQATT and CDR2 SNEGSKA (reference sequence). In nucleotides, the CDR3 is TGCAGTGCTAGCAGGAGTGATTCGGGCTACACCTTC. This gives the protein CSASRSDSGYTF.

This clonotype was detected a few times. V and J are TRBV28 and TRBJ2-5; D is possibly TRBD2 (7 bases). Per the germline V gene, CDR1 is MDHEN and CDR2 is SYDVKM. The CDR3 is 13 residues long. The V and J ends lost 5 bases and 11 bases respectively, with 18 bases between them. The CDR3 is CASSILGGGGQYF. CDR3 bases: TGTGCCAGCAGTATCCTAGGGGGAGGGGGTCAGTACTTC.

The chain recombines TRBV11-2 with TRBJ2-1, with a tentative D call TRBD2 (6 bases). Germline V gene sequence: CDR1 SGHAT, CDR2 FQNNGV. This CDR3 is built from 15 residues. V lost 4 bases and J lost 5, with 15 bases in between. CDR3 nucleotides: TGTGCCAGCAGCTCCTTGACGGGAGCAAACAATGAGCAGTTCTTC. This codes for CASSSLTGANNEQFF.

The V and J genes are TRBV6-5 and TRBJ2-4, with TRBD2 matching 8 bases. The better agreement between TRBJ2-7 and the DNA end casts doubt on the J call. The CDR3 extends over 16 amino acids. The germline V gene encodes CDR1 MNHEY and CDR2 SVGAGI. DNA for the CDR3: TGTGCCAGCAGTTACTCGAGCGGGGGAGTCTCCTACGAGCAGTACTTC. Amino acids: CASSYSSGGVSYEQYF.

Ten or more counts support this clonotype. In DNA, the CDR3 is TGTGCCAGCAGCCAAGAGGTAGCGGGATCCTACGAGCAGTACTTC. Its protein is CASSQEVAGSYEQYF. The chain has TRBV4-2 and TRBJ2-7; TRBD2 matches 8 bases. The CDR3 totals 15 residues. The germline V gene encodes CDR1 LGHNA and CDR2 YNFKEQ. Trimming at V came to 0 bases and at J to 1 base, leaving 2 bases not matched to a gene.

This chain links TRBV29-1 with TRBJ1-1; D is possibly TRBD1 (6 bases). The CDR3 covers 14 residues. Trimming cost V 1 base and J 4 bases, with 13 bases left between them. CDR1 is SQVTM, CDR2 ANQGSEA, per germline. CDR3 loop: CSVEGGGGFTEAFF. The DNA of the CDR3 is TGCAGCGTTGAAGGTGGAGGGGGATTCACTGAAGCTTTCTTT.

The chain links TRBV29-1 to TRBJ1-2; tentative D call: TRBD1 (6 bases). With 7 bases removed from V and 5 bases from J, the gap between germline ends came to 17 bases. From germline, CDR1 is SQVTM and CDR2 ANQGSEA. The CDR3 runs 13 residues. CDR3 sequence: CSAANREGYGYTF. CDR3 nucleotide sequence: TGCAGCGCTGCCAACAGGGAGGGGTATGGCTACACCTTC.

The V and J genes are TRBV11-2 and TRBJ2-7; maybe TRBD1 (7 bases). The germline V gene encodes CDR1 SGHAT and CDR2 FQNNGV. V was shortened by 6 bases and J by 2 bases, with 26 bases between the two germline ends. CDR3 length: 18 residues. CDR3 in amino acids: CASSFFGGGGTATYEQYF. CDR3 DNA: TGTGCCAGCAGTTTTTTTGGAGGCGGCGGGACAGCGACCTACGAGCAGTACTTC.

This clonotype came up a few times. The V call is TRBV7-7, the J call TRBJ2-3, with TRBD1 matching 9 bases. V was clipped by 2 bases and J by 0 bases; unmatched bases: 15. The CDR3 sequence is 20 residues long. Germline V gene sequence: CDR1 SSHAT, CDR2 FNYEAQ (reference sequence). The CDR3 reads CASSLRLTTGTGRSTDTQYF. The DNA for the CDR3 is TGTGCCAGCAGCTTAAGGCTGACAACCGGGACAGGGCGGAGCACAGATACGCAGTATTTT. Together with reference TRBV7-7 and TRBJ2-3, the CDR3 gives the full variable domain: GAGVSQSPRYKVTKRGQDVTLRCDPISSHATLYWYQQALGQGPEFLTYFNYEAQPDKSGLPSDRFSAERPEGSISTLTIQRTEQRDSAMYRCASSLRLTTGTGRSTDTQYFGPGTRLTVL.

This clonotype showed up many times. The J gene is TRBJ2-7, the V gene TRBV21-1; the listed D gene, TRBD1, was not tested against the DNA. TRBV21-1 is reported as a pseudogene. This CDR3 is 15 amino acids long. The CDR3 DNA is TGTGCCAGCAGCAAAAGAAGGACAGGGTCCCACGAGCAGTACTTC. Protein: CASSKRRTGSHEQYF.

V usage is TRBV6-6 and J usage is TRBJ1-4, with D perhaps matching TRBD1 (6 bases). Trimming removed 6 bases from V and 9 bases from J, with 14 bases in between. The CDR3 has 13 residues. Germline V CDR1 and CDR2: MNHNY, SVGAGI (reference sequence). The CDR3 nucleotides are TGTGCCAGCAGCCTAACAGGGCCCAAAAAACTGTTTTTT. Its translation: CASSLTGPKKLFF.

The chain uses TRBV20-1 and TRBJ2-4, with a weak D call TRBD2 (5 bases). V was shortened by 3 bases and J by 0 bases, with 9 bases between the two germline ends. CDR3 length: 14 residues. Germline V gives CDR1 DFQATT, CDR2 SNEGSKA (reference sequence). The CDR3 DNA is TGCAGTGCTAGCGCCGGGGTAGCCAAAAACATTCAGTACTTC. It encodes CSASAGVAKNIQYF.

This clonotype was detected only a few times. V and J are TRBV6-9 and TRBJ2-7; D perhaps matches TRBD1 (5 bases). CDR3 size: 15 residues. V lost 1 base, J lost 4 bases, and 14 bases lay in between. CDR1 is MNHGY and CDR2 is SVAAGI in the germline V gene. The CDR3 here is CASSYFRTRDYEQYF. The CDR3 region has the DNA TGTGCCAGCAGTTATTTCCGGACCAGGGATTACGAGCAGTACTTC.

V and J are TRBV3-1 and TRBJ2-1; 8 bases are a match to TRBD2. Per the germline V gene, CDR1 is LGHDT and CDR2 is YNNKEL (reference sequence). V trimming: 3 bases; J trimming: 9 bases; junction bases outside the gene matches: 4. The CDR3 sequence is 13 residues long. The CDR3 nucleotides are TGTGCCAGCAGCCAGGGACTAGTAGGTGAGCAGTTCTTC. Its protein is CASSQGLVGEQFF.

The rearrangement links TRBV5-1 to TRBJ2-1, with 13 bases that match TRBD2. CDR1 SGHRS and CDR2 YFSETQ come from the germline V gene. This CDR3 region has 18 residues. V trimming: 4 bases; J trimming: 7 bases; junction bases outside the gene matches: 14. The CDR3 region is CASSLRNQGLAGRNEQFF. The DNA of the CDR3 is TGCGCCAGCAGCCTGCGAAACCAGGGACTAGCGGGAAGAAATGAGCAGTTCTTC.